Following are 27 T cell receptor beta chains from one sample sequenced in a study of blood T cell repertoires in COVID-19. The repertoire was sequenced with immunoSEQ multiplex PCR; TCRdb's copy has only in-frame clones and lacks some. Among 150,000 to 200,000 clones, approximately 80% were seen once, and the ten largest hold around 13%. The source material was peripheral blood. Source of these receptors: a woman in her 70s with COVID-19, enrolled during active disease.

The CDR3 nucleotides are TGTGCCAGCAGCATCTTGGGTAGCGGGGTGGTTTATTTT. Translating gives CASSILGSGVVYF. V usage is TRBV14 and J usage is TRBJ2-3; 8 nucleotides match TRBD2. From germline, CDR1 is SGHDN and CDR2 FVKESK. The CDR3 contains 13 residues. J gave up 15 bases and V 5 bases, and 13 bases lay outside the gene matches.

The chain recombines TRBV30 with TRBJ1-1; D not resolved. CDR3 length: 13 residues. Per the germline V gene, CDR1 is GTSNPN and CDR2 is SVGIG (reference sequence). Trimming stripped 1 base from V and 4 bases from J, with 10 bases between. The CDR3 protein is CAWSEARSTEAFF. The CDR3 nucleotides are TGTGCCTGGAGTGAAGCGAGGTCCACTGAAGCTTTCTTT.

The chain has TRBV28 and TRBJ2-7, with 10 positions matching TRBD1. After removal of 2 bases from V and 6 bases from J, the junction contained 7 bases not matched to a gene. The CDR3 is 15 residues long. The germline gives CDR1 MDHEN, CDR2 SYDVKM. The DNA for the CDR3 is TGTGCCAGCAGTTTAGGTGGGACAGGGGTGACCGAGCAGTACTTC. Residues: CASSLGGTGVTEQYF. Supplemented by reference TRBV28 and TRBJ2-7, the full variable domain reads DVKVTQSSRYLVKRTGEKVFLECVQDMDHENMFWYRQDPGLGLRLIYFSYDVKMKEKGDIPEGYSVSREKKERFSLILESASTNQTSMYLCASSLGGTGVTEQYFGPGTRLTVT.

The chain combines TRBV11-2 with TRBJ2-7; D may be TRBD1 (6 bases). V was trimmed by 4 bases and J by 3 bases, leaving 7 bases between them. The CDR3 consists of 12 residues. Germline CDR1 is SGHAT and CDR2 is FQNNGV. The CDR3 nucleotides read TGTGCCAGCAGCTCGGACAGCTACGAGCAGTACGTC. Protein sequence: CASSSDSYEQYV.

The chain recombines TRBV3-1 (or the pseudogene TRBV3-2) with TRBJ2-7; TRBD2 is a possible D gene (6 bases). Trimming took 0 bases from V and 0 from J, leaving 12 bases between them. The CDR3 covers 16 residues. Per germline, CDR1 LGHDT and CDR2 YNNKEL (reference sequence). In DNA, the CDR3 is TGTGCCAGCAGCCAAGAATGGCGGGGCAACTCCTACGAGCAGTACTTC. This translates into CASSQEWRGNSYEQYF.

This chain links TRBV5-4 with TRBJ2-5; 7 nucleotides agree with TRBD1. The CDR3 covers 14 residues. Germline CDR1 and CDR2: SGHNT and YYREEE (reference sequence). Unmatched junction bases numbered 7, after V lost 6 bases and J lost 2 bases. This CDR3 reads CASTIGTAQETQYF. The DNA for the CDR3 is TGTGCCAGCACCATAGGGACAGCTCAAGAGACCCAGTACTTC.

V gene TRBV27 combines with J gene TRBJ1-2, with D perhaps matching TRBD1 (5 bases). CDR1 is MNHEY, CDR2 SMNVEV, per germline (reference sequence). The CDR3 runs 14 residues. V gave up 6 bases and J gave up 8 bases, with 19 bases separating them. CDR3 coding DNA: TGTGCCAGCAGCCCTGCCTTCCAGGGTTGGGGCTACACCTTC. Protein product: CASSPAFQGWGYTF.

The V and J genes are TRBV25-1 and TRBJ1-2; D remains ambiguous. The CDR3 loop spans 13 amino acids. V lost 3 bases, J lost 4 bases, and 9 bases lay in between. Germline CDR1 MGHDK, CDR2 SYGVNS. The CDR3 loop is CASSDSFFYGYTF. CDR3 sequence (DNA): TGTGCCAGCAGTGACAGTTTTTTCTATGGCTACACCTTC.

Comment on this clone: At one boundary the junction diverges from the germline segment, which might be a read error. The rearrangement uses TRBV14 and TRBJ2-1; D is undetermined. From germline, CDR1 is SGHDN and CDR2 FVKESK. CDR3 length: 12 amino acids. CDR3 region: CASSQGRVEPFF. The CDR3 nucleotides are TGTGCCAGCAGCCAAGGCCGTGTAGAGCCGTTCTTC.

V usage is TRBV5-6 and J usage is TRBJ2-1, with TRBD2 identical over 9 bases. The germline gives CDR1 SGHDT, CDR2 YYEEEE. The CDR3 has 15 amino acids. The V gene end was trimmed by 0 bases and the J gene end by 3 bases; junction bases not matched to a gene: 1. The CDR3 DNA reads TGTGCCAGCAGCTTGGCTAGCGGGAACTACAATGAGCAGTTCTTC. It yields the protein CASSLASGNYNEQFF. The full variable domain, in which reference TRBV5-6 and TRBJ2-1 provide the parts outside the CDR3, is DAGVTQSPTHLIKTRGQQVTLRCSPKSGHDTVSWYQQALGQGPQFIFQYYEEEERQRGNFPDRFSGHQFPNYSSELNVNALLLGDSALYLCASSLASGNYNEQFFGPGTRLTVL.

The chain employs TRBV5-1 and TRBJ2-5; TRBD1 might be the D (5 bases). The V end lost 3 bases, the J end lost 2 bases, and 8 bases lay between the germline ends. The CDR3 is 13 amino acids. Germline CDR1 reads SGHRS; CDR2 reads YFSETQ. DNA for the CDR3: TGCGCCAGCAGCTGGGGCTCTCAAGAGACCCAGTACTTC. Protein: CASSWGSQETQYF.

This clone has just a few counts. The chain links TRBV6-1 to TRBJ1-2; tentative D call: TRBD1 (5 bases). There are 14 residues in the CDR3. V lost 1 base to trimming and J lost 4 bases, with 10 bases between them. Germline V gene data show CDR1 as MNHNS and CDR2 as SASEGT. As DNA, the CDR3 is TGTGCCAGCAGTGAAGGACAGCAAGCCTATGGCTACACCTTC. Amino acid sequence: CASSEGQQAYGYTF.

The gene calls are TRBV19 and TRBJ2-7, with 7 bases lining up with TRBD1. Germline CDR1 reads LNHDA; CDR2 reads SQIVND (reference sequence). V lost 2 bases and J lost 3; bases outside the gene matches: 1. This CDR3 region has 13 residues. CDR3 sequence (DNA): TGTGCCAGTAGTATACGACAGGGCTACGAGCAGTACTTC. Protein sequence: CASSIRQGYEQYF. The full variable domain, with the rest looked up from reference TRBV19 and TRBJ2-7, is DGGITQSPKYLFRKEGQNVTLSCEQNLNHDAMYWYRQDPGQGLRLIYYSQIVNDFQKGDIAEGYSVSREKKESFPLTVTSAQKNPTAFYLCASSIRQGYEQYFGPGTRLTVT.

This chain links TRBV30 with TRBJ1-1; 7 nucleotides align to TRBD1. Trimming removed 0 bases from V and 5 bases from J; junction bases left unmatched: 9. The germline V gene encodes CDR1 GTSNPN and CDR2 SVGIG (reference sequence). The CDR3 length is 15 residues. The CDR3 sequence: CAWSVRAGGKTEAFF. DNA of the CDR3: TGTGCCTGGAGTGTACGGGCAGGGGGGAAGACTGAAGCTTTCTTT. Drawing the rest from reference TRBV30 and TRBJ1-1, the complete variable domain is SQTIHQWPATLVQPVGSPLSLECTVEGTSNPNLYWYRQAAGRGLQLLFYSVGIGQISSEVPQNLSASRPQDRQFILSSKKLLLSDSGFYLCAWSVRAGGKTEAFFGQGTRLTVV.

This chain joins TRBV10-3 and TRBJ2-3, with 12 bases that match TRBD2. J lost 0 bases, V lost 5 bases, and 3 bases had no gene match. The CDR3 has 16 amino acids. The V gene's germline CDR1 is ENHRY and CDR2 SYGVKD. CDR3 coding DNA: TGTGCCATCAGTACGGGACTAGCGGGCAGCACAGATACGCAGTATTTT. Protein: CAISTGLAGSTDTQYF.

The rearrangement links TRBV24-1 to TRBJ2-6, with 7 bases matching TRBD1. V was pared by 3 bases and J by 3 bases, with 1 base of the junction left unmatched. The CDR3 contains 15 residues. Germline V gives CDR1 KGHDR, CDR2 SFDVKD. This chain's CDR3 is CATSDDRDGANVLTF. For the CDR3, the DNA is TGTGCCACCAGTGATGACAGGGATGGGGCCAACGTCCTGACTTTC.

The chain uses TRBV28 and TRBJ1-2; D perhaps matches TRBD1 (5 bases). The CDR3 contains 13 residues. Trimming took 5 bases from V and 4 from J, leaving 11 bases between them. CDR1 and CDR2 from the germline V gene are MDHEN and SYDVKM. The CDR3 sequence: CASSSLGGYGYTF. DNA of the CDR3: TGTGCCAGCAGTAGCCTGGGGGGCTATGGCTACACCTTC.

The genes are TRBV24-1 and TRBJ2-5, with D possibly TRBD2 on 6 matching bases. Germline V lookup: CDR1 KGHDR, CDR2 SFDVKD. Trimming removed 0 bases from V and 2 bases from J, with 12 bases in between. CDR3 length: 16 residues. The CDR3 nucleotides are TGTGCCACCAGTGATTTGAAGGGCGCGGGGCAAGAGACCCAGTACTTC. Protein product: CATSDLKGAGQETQYF.

The DNA of the CDR3 is TGTGCCAGCAACCCAACAGGGGGCACTGAAGCTTTCTTT. Protein product: CASNPTGGTEAFF. This chain joins TRBV12-3 or TRBV12-4 and TRBJ1-1; 8 nucleotides agree with TRBD1. The J segment lost 4 bases and the V segment lost 7 bases, leaving 5 bases of the junction unmatched. This CDR3 has 13 residues.

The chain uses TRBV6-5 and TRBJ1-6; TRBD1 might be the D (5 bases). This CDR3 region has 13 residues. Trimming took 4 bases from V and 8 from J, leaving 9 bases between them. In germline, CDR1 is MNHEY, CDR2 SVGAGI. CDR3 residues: CASSWQGDSPLHF. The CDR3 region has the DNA TGTGCCAGCAGTTGGCAGGGCGATTCACCCCTCCACTTT.

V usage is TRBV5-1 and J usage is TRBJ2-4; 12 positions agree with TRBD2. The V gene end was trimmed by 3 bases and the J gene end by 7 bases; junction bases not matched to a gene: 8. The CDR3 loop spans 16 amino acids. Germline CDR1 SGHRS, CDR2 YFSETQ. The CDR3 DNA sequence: TGCGCCAGCAGCTGGGGACTAGCGGGCGAAGGTAACATTCAGTACTTC. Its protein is CASSWGLAGEGNIQYF.

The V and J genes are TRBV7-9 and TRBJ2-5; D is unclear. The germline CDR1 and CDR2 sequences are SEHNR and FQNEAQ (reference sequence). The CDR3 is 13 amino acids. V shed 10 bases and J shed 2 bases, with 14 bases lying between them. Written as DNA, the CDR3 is TGTGCCACCTACGTCCCTCTTCAAGAGACCCAGTACTTC. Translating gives CATYVPLQETQYF.

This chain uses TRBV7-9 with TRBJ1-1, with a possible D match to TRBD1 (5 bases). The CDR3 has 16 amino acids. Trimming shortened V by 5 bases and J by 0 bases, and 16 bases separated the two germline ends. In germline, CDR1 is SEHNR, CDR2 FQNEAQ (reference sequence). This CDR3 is CASSTTDSPMNTEAFF. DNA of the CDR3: TGTGCCAGCAGCACTACCGACAGTCCCATGAACACTGAAGCTTTCTTT.

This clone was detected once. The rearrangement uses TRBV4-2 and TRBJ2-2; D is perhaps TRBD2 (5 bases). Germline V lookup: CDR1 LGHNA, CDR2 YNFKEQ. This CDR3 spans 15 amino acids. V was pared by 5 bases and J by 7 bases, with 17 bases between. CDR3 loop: CASSNPAGTFGELFF. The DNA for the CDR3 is TGTGCCAGCAGCAACCCCGCGGGTACGTTCGGGGAGCTGTTTTTT.

CDR3 in amino acids: CASSIIGREGEQFF. The CDR3 DNA is TGTGCCAGTAGTATAATCGGCAGGGAAGGCGAGCAGTTCTTC. The V gene is TRBV19, the J gene TRBJ2-1; perhaps TRBD1 as D (5 bases). Germline V gene sequence: CDR1 LNHDA, CDR2 SQIVND (reference sequence). The CDR3 length is 14 residues. V was cut by 2 bases and J by 10 bases, with 15 bases left in between.

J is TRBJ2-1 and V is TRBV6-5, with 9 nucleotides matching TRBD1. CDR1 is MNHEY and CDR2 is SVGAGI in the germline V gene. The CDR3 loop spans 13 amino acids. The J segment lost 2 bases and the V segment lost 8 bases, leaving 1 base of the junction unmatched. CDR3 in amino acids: CASRDRAYNEQFF. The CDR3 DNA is TGTGCCAGCCGGGACAGGGCCTACAATGAGCAGTTCTTC.

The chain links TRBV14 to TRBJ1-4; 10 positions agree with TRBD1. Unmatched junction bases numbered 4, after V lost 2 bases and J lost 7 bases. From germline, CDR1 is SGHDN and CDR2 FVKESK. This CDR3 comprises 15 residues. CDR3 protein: CASSQWDRGGEKLFF. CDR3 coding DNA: TGTGCCAGCAGCCAATGGGACAGGGGTGGTGAAAAACTGTTTTTT.